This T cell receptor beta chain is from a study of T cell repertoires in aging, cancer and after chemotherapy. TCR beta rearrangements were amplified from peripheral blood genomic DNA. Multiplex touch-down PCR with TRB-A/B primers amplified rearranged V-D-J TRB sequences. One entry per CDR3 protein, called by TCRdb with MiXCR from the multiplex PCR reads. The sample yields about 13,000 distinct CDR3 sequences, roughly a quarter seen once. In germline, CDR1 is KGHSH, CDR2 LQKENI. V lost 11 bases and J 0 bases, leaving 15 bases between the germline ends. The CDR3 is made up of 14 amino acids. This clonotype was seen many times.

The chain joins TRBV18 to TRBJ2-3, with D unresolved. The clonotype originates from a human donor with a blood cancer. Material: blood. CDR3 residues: CAARGLSSTDTQYF. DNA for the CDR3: TGTGCCGCCCGAGGTCTGTCTAGCACAGATACGCAGTATTTT.